A selection of T cell receptor beta chains follows, all from one sample in a study of blood T cells in healthy people across ages. TCRdb reprocessed the 5' RACE reads with MiXCR, giving one entry per CDR3 protein. This table holds 910,000 or so distinct CDR3 sequences, roughly half found once. Sequencing was performed on blood. These receptors were collected from a woman aged 55-69 years in good health. Both conserved end residues are part of each CDR3. Fields, in order: V gene, clone size, J gene, D gene, CDR3 protein, CDR3 DNA. D genes are given only for firm matches. The listing skips clone size in some rows; elsewhere it reads once, few, many or a size class.

v_gene: TRBV6-6; abundance: few; j_gene: TRBJ1-2; d_gene: NA; CDR3aa: CASSYSPLNEYGYTF; CDR3nt: TGTGCCAGCAGTTACTCGCCTTTGAACGAGTATGGCTACACCTTC
v_gene: TRBV20-1; abundance: NA; j_gene: TRBJ2-3; d_gene: NA; CDR3aa: CSAKKVSLTDTQYF; CDR3nt: TGCAGTGCAAAGAAGGTCTCCCTCACAGATACGCAGTATTTT
v_gene: TRBV7-6; abundance: NA; j_gene: TRBJ2-3; d_gene: NA; CDR3aa: CASSPPSGALDTQYF; CDR3nt: TGTGCCAGCAGCCCGCCCTCGGGAGCGCTGGATACGCAGTATTTT
v_gene: TRBV3-1; abundance: NA; j_gene: TRBJ2-1; d_gene: NA; CDR3aa: CASSQQTRNNEQFF; CDR3nt: TGTGCCAGCAGCCAACAGACTAGGAACAATGAGCAGTTCTTC
v_gene: TRBV20-1; abundance: NA; j_gene: TRBJ2-7; d_gene: NA; CDR3aa: CSASSGQFYEQYF; CDR3nt: TGCAGTGCTAGTAGCGGACAGTTCTACGAGCAGTACTTC
v_gene: TRBV20-1; abundance: many; j_gene: TRBJ2-7; d_gene: TRBD2; CDR3aa: CSAHLAGDYEQYF; CDR3nt: TGCAGTGCGCATCTAGCGGGGGATTACGAGCAGTACTTC
v_gene: TRBV6-1; abundance: NA; j_gene: TRBJ1-6; d_gene: TRBD1; CDR3aa: CASSLTGETNSPLHF; CDR3nt: TGTGCCAGCAGTCTCACAGGGGAAACGAATTCACCCCTCCACTTT
v_gene: TRBV6-5; abundance: NA; j_gene: TRBJ2-3; d_gene: NA; CDR3aa: CASSRAGLGSTDTQYF; CDR3nt: TGTGCCAGCAGTCGGGCGGGGCTGGGTAGCACAGATACGCAGTATTTT
v_gene: TRBV6-5; abundance: NA; j_gene: TRBJ2-5; d_gene: NA; CDR3aa: CASSYGRTQYF; CDR3nt: TGTGCCAGCAGTTACGGTAGGACCCAGTACTTC
v_gene: TRBV15; abundance: few; j_gene: TRBJ2-7; d_gene: TRBD2; CDR3aa: CATSRGIGGSANEQYF; CDR3nt: TGTGCCACCAGCAGAGGAATCGGCGGGAGTGCAAACGAGCAGTACTTC
v_gene: TRBV15; abundance: NA; j_gene: TRBJ2-7; d_gene: NA; CDR3aa: CATSRGPGLVPLEQYF; CDR3nt: TGTGCCACCAGCAGAGGTCCGGGCCTAGTCCCTCTCGAGCAGTACTTC
v_gene: TRBV6-6; abundance: few; j_gene: TRBJ2-7; d_gene: TRBD2; CDR3aa: CASSYSGRSGEQYF; CDR3nt: TGTGCCAGCAGCTATAGCGGGAGGTCGGGGGAGCAGTACTTC
v_gene: TRBV3-1; abundance: NA; j_gene: TRBJ1-2; d_gene: NA; CDR3aa: CASSQDPQGYGYTF; CDR3nt: TGTGCCAGCAGCCAAGATCCCCAGGGGTATGGCTACACCTTC
v_gene: TRBV10-1; abundance: NA; j_gene: TRBJ2-5; d_gene: TRBD2; CDR3aa: CASGTSGETQYF; CDR3nt: TGCGCCAGCGGGACTAGCGGGGAGACCCAGTACTTC
v_gene: TRBV6-6; abundance: few; j_gene: TRBJ1-6; d_gene: NA; CDR3aa: CASSYGSTSSYNSPLHF; CDR3nt: TGTGCCAGCAGTTACGGCTCAACGAGCTCCTATAATTCACCCCTCCACTTT
v_gene: TRBV7-9; abundance: NA; j_gene: TRBJ2-3; d_gene: TRBD2; CDR3aa: CASSLGGGIITDTQYF; CDR3nt: TGTGCCAGCAGCTTAGGCGGGGGAATTATCACAGATACGCAGTATTTT
v_gene: TRBV7-8; abundance: NA; j_gene: TRBJ2-1; d_gene: TRBD2; CDR3aa: CASSSRREAMGYNEQFF; CDR3nt: TGTGCCAGCAGCTCAAGACGGGAGGCTATGGGCTACAATGAGCAGTTCTTC
v_gene: TRBV29-1; abundance: once; j_gene: TRBJ2-3; d_gene: TRBD1; CDR3aa: CSVEGGTGGWTDTQYF; CDR3nt: TGCAGCGTTGAAGGTGGGACAGGGGGCTGGACAGATACGCAGTATTTT
v_gene: TRBV6-5; abundance: few; j_gene: TRBJ2-7; d_gene: NA; CDR3aa: CASSYSFRDIPYEQYF; CDR3nt: TGTGCCAGCAGTTACTCCTTTCGGGACATCCCCTACGAGCAGTACTTC
v_gene: TRBV20-1; abundance: NA; j_gene: TRBJ2-7; d_gene: NA; CDR3aa: CSARYPRVGGEQYF; CDR3nt: TGCAGTGCTAGATACCCCAGGGTCGGGGGCGAGCAGTACTTC
v_gene: TRBV29-1; abundance: NA; j_gene: TRBJ1-1; d_gene: NA; CDR3aa: CSAAPGASLEAFF; CDR3nt: TGCAGCGCCGCCCCTGGCGCCAGCCTTGAAGCTTTCTTT
v_gene: TRBV7-3; abundance: many; j_gene: TRBJ2-3; d_gene: TRBD2; CDR3aa: CASSRRTSGSADTQYF; CDR3nt: TGTGCCAGCAGCCGCCGGACTAGCGGGAGCGCAGATACGCAGTATTTT
v_gene: TRBV6-2/TRBV6-3; abundance: many; j_gene: TRBJ2-4; d_gene: NA; CDR3aa: CASRPSGGNIQYF; CDR3nt: TGTGCCAGCCGTCCCAGCGGCGGGAACATTCAGTACTTC
v_gene: TRBV7-8; abundance: NA; j_gene: TRBJ2-2; d_gene: NA; CDR3aa: CASSFSLRGELFF; CDR3nt: TGTGCCAGCAGCTTCTCATTGAGGGGGGAGCTGTTTTTT
v_gene: TRBV29-1; abundance: NA; j_gene: TRBJ2-1; d_gene: NA; CDR3aa: CSVARFGDEQFF; CDR3nt: TGCAGCGTTGCCCGGTTTGGCGATGAGCAGTTCTTC
v_gene: TRBV28; abundance: NA; j_gene: TRBJ2-5; d_gene: NA; CDR3aa: CANRLSSPETQYF; CDR3nt: TGTGCCAACAGACTGTCTAGTCCCGAGACCCAATACTTC
v_gene: TRBV4-1; abundance: NA; j_gene: TRBJ2-7; d_gene: NA; CDR3aa: CASSQEVTYEQYF; CDR3nt: TGCGCCAGCAGCCAAGAAGTTACCTACGAGCAGTACTTC
v_gene: TRBV28; abundance: few; j_gene: TRBJ2-7; d_gene: NA; CDR3aa: CASSFGTSDEQYF; CDR3nt: TGTGCCAGCAGTTTTGGGACTTCGGACGAGCAGTACTTC
v_gene: TRBV29-1; abundance: NA; j_gene: TRBJ2-5; d_gene: NA; CDR3aa: CSAAWGAETQYF; CDR3nt: TGCAGCGCAGCATGGGGGGCAGAGACCCAGTACTTC
v_gene: TRBV7-2; abundance: NA; j_gene: TRBJ2-4; d_gene: TRBD1; CDR3aa: CASSFQDRAGNIQYF; CDR3nt: TGTGCCAGCAGCTTCCAGGACAGGGCGGGAAACATTCAGTACTTC
v_gene: TRBV18; abundance: NA; j_gene: TRBJ2-7; d_gene: NA; CDR3aa: CASSPPGQYSYEQYF; CDR3nt: TGTGCCAGCTCACCACCGGGACAATACTCCTACGAGCAGTACTTC
v_gene: TRBV6-2/TRBV6-3; abundance: NA; j_gene: TRBJ2-1; d_gene: TRBD2; CDR3aa: CASSPGLARGNEQFF; CDR3nt: TGTGCCAGCAGCCCGGGACTAGCTCGAGGGAATGAGCAGTTCTTC
v_gene: TRBV7-9; abundance: once; j_gene: TRBJ2-5; d_gene: NA; CDR3aa: CASSFGATAQETQYF; CDR3nt: TGTGCCAGCAGCTTTGGAGCGACAGCCCAAGAGACCCAGTACTTC
v_gene: TRBV5-1; abundance: NA; j_gene: TRBJ2-1; d_gene: TRBD1; CDR3aa: CASSLIRTGEYNEQFF; CDR3nt: TGCGCCAGCAGCTTGATCCGGACAGGGGAGTACAATGAGCAGTTCTTC
v_gene: TRBV30; abundance: few; j_gene: TRBJ2-5; d_gene: TRBD2; CDR3aa: CAWRTGLAGVETQYF; CDR3nt: TGTGCCTGGAGAACAGGACTAGCGGGAGTAGAGACCCAGTACTTC
v_gene: TRBV28; abundance: NA; j_gene: TRBJ2-7; d_gene: TRBD1; CDR3aa: CASRRTGGRYEQYF; CDR3nt: TGTGCCAGCAGGAGGACAGGGGGACGCTACGAGCAGTACTTC
v_gene: TRBV5-1; abundance: NA; j_gene: TRBJ2-7; d_gene: NA; CDR3aa: CASSLAYGGRDEQYF; CDR3nt: TGCGCCAGCAGCTTGGCCTACGGGGGCCGGGACGAGCAGTACTTC
v_gene: TRBV24-1; abundance: NA; j_gene: TRBJ2-3; d_gene: TRBD2; CDR3aa: CATSDLAGVGDTQYF; CDR3nt: TGTGCCACCAGTGATTTGGCGGGAGTGGGGGATACGCAGTATTTT
v_gene: TRBV12-3/TRBV12-4; abundance: few; j_gene: TRBJ2-5; d_gene: NA; CDR3aa: CASSFLEAQYF; CDR3nt: TGTGCCAGCAGTTTTCTGGAGGCCCAGTACTTC
v_gene: TRBV5-1; abundance: few; j_gene: TRBJ2-3; d_gene: NA; CDR3aa: CASASADTQYF; CDR3nt: TGCGCCAGCGCTTCTGCAGATACGCAGTATTTT
v_gene: TRBV4-3; abundance: NA; j_gene: TRBJ2-6; d_gene: TRBD1; CDR3aa: CASSRAPTTGVGSGANVLTF; CDR3nt: TGCGCCAGCAGCCGCGCGCCTACGACAGGGGTAGGCTCAGGGGCCAACGTCCTGACTTTC
v_gene: TRBV4-1; abundance: NA; j_gene: TRBJ1-4; d_gene: NA; CDR3aa: CASSQPWGNEKLFF; CDR3nt: TGCGCCAGCAGCCAACCCTGGGGCAATGAAAAACTGTTTTTT
v_gene: TRBV12-3/TRBV12-4; abundance: few; j_gene: TRBJ2-3; d_gene: NA; CDR3aa: CASTPPGSTQYF; CDR3nt: TGTGCCAGCACCCCTCCGGGGAGTACGCAGTATTTT
v_gene: TRBV7-6; abundance: few; j_gene: TRBJ2-4; d_gene: NA; CDR3aa: CASSTQAKNIQYF; CDR3nt: TGTGCCAGCAGCACTCAAGCCAAAAACATTCAGTACTTC
v_gene: TRBV3-1; abundance: NA; j_gene: TRBJ1-1; d_gene: NA; CDR3aa: CASSHGTSQSERDTEAFF; CDR3nt: TGTGCCAGCAGCCACGGGACATCTCAAAGTGAGAGGGACACTGAAGCTTTCTTT
v_gene: TRBV7-2; abundance: NA; j_gene: TRBJ1-2; d_gene: TRBD1; CDR3aa: CASSPGGERGYTF; CDR3nt: TGTGCCAGCAGCCCAGGGGGCGAGAGGGGCTACACCTTC
v_gene: TRBV4-3; abundance: NA; j_gene: TRBJ2-1; d_gene: NA; CDR3aa: CASSQELGVLDEQFF; CDR3nt: TGCGCCAGCAGCCAAGAGTTAGGGGTTCTCGATGAGCAGTTCTTC
v_gene: TRBV5-1; abundance: once; j_gene: TRBJ2-7; d_gene: TRBD2; CDR3aa: CASSPGLAGGGLSYEQYF; CDR3nt: TGCGCCAGCAGCCCAGGACTAGCGGGAGGGGGGCTCTCCTACGAGCAGTACTTC
v_gene: TRBV3-1; abundance: few; j_gene: TRBJ1-2; d_gene: NA; CDR3aa: CASSLTDIYTF; CDR3nt: TGTGCCAGCAGCCTAACGGACATCTACACCTTC
v_gene: TRBV4-3; abundance: once; j_gene: TRBJ2-3; d_gene: TRBD2; CDR3aa: CASSFTEATSGSTDTRYF; CDR3nt: TGCGCCAGCAGCTTTACCGAAGCTACTAGCGGGAGCACAGATACGCGGTATTTT
v_gene: TRBV28; abundance: NA; j_gene: TRBJ2-1; d_gene: NA; CDR3aa: CASSTMSRRVNEQFF; CDR3nt: TGTGCCAGCAGTACCATGAGTCGAAGGGTCAATGAGCAGTTCTTC
v_gene: TRBV5-6; abundance: few; j_gene: TRBJ2-5; d_gene: TRBD1; CDR3aa: CASSFRTGGTGETQYF; CDR3nt: TGTGCCAGCAGCTTCCGGACAGGGGGGACGGGGGAGACCCAGTACTTC
v_gene: TRBV4-1; abundance: few; j_gene: TRBJ2-5; d_gene: TRBD2; CDR3aa: CASSQSKREVETQYF; CDR3nt: TGCGCCAGCAGCCAATCAAAGCGGGAGGTAGAGACCCAGTACTTC
v_gene: TRBV29-1; abundance: NA; j_gene: TRBJ2-3; d_gene: NA; CDR3aa: CSLGGGLQGYTQYF; CDR3nt: TGCAGCCTGGGGGGCGGACTCCAAGGTTATACGCAGTATTTT